This is a list of T cell receptor beta chains from one sample in a study of blood T cell repertoires in COVID-19. The repertoire was sequenced with immunoSEQ multiplex PCR; TCRdb's copy has only in-frame clones and lacks some. The table has about 180,000 clones, about nine tenths seen once. The source material was PBMCs or T cells enriched from blood (not recorded which). These receptors originate from a woman between 18 and 29 years old who had recovered from COVID-19. Both conserved end residues are part of each CDR3. A D gene is named only where the DNA matches it firmly. Rows give clone size only sometimes, using once, few, many, or a class for an expanded clone.

DNA	CDR3	V	J	D	size
TGCGTCATAGTTGGGGAGGGCCCCCACGAGCAGTACTTC	CVIVGEGPHEQYF	TRBV28	TRBJ2-7	TRBD2	once
TGTGCCAGCAGCTTAGAAGCCTCCTGGTCCGCTACGCAGTATTTT	CASSLEASWSATQYF	TRBV7-2	TRBJ2-3	NA	NA
TGCGCCAGCAGCCAAGAAGCCCTCCCCACAGATACGCAGTATTTT	CASSQEALPTDTQYF	TRBV4-3	TRBJ2-3	NA	NA
TGTGCCAGCGGGCCCCGGCGACATTATGGCTACACCTTC	CASGPRRHYGYTF	TRBV28	TRBJ1-2	NA	NA
TGCACCAGCAGCCACCCTACAGGTGCGGGAGAAGGCGAGCAGTACTTC	CTSSHPTGAGEGEQYF	TRBV1	TRBJ2-7	NA	NA
TGTGCCAGCAGCTTAGGGGACAGGGGGCAGGCAGATACGCAGTATTTT	CASSLGDRGQADTQYF	TRBV7-9	TRBJ2-3	TRBD1	NA
TGTGCCAGCAGGCCAGGTATCGACAGGGTGATCTACGAGCAGTACTTC	CASRPGIDRVIYEQYF	TRBV27	TRBJ2-7	TRBD1	few
TGTGCCAGCAGTTTAAGGCGGGGGGAAACCTACGAGCAGTACTTC	CASSLRRGETYEQYF	TRBV27	TRBJ2-7	TRBD2	NA
TGTGCCAGCAGCGCCAGGTGGTTGAGTGGGGGGGCTCAGGAGAAGCCCCAGCATTTT	CASSARWLSGGAQEKPQHF	TRBV2	TRBJ1-5	NA	NA
TGTGCCAGTAGTGCCCCCGGGACAGGTCGACAAGAGACCCAGTACTTC	CASSAPGTGRQETQYF	TRBV19	TRBJ2-5	TRBD1	NA
TGTGCCAGCAGCTTGGCCGGAGCTAACTATGGCTACACCTTC	CASSLAGANYGYTF	TRBV5-4	TRBJ1-2	NA	NA
TGTGCCAGCAGCTTGGGCACGGGGAGAACTAATCAGCCCCAGCATTTT	CASSLGTGRTNQPQHF	TRBV5-6	TRBJ1-5	NA	NA
TGTGCCAGCTCACGGACAGGGTGGGGTTCCGAAGCTTTCTTT	CASSRTGWGSEAFF	TRBV18	TRBJ1-1	TRBD1	once
TGTGCCAGCAGCTTGGCTAGCGGGGACTACAATGAGCAGTTCTTC	CASSLASGDYNEQFF	TRBV5-5	TRBJ2-1	TRBD2	NA
TGTGCCAGCAGTTTACAGGGGGTAGGGGGCAATCAGCCCCAGCATTTT	CASSLQGVGGNQPQHF	TRBV6-5	TRBJ1-5	TRBD1	NA
TGTGCCAGCAGCGCACATAGACTTCCCGTAAGAGAGAACACCGGGGAGCTGTTTTTT	CASSAHRLPVRENTGELFF	TRBV21-1	TRBJ2-2	NA	NA
TGTGCCAGCAGCCCGACCCGACTAGCTACAGATACGCAGTATTTT	CASSPTRLATDTQYF	TRBV11-2	TRBJ2-3	TRBD2	NA
TGTGCCAGCAGCGTAGCTAACTATGGCTACACCTTC	CASSVANYGYTF	TRBV5-4	TRBJ1-2	NA	NA
TGTGCCAGCAGCTTACCCCTACACAATGAGCAGTTCTTC	CASSLPLHNEQFF	TRBV13	TRBJ2-1	NA	NA
TGTGCCTGGAGTGTACATGAGGGAGCACAGGGCGCTACCAATCAGCCCCAGCATTTT	CAWSVHEGAQGATNQPQHF	TRBV30	TRBJ1-5	NA	few
TGTGCCAGCCAGACAGGGGGGAAAGAGACCCAGTACTTC	CASQTGGKETQYF	TRBV6-6	TRBJ2-5	TRBD1	NA
TGCGCGCGCGGGGGGGAGGGGACAGGGGATGGCTACACCTTC	CARGGEGTGDGYTF	TRBV10-1	TRBJ1-2	TRBD1	NA
TGTGCCAGCAGTTTATCTGGGACAGGGGGCGGCTACACCTTC	CASSLSGTGGGYTF	TRBV27	TRBJ1-2	TRBD1	NA
TGTGCCAGCAGCTTAAATCCCCCGGACACGAGCACAGATACGCAGTATTTT	CASSLNPPDTSTDTQYF	TRBV7-3	TRBJ2-3	NA	NA
TGTGCCTCCTCCAAACAGGGAGGGGGAAACACCATATATTTT	CASSKQGGGNTIYF	TRBV28	TRBJ1-3	NA	NA
TGTGCCAGCAGTTACGGAGGTACAGCGGGCACTGAAGCTTTCTTT	CASSYGGTAGTEAFF	TRBV2	TRBJ1-1	NA	NA
TGTGCTAGCTCCTTTGGGAGCCGAAACACCATATATTTT	CASSFGSRNTIYF	TRBV28	TRBJ1-3	NA	NA
TGTGCCAGCAGTTTTGGACAGAGGATAGGAGCTTTCTTT	CASSFGQRIGAFF	TRBV28	TRBJ1-1	NA	NA
TGTGCCAGCAGCCGCGACAACAATCAGCCCCAGCATTTT	CASSRDNNQPQHF	TRBV6-2/TRBV6-3	TRBJ1-5	NA	NA
TGTGCCAGCAGTTCCGACGACAGCAGCACCGGGGAGCTGTTTTTT	CASSSDDSSTGELFF	TRBV28	TRBJ2-2	NA	NA
TGTGCCAGCAGTAGGAACAGGGGGCTTTCCGGCGGGGAGCTGTTTTTT	CASSRNRGLSGGELFF	TRBV7-9	TRBJ2-2	TRBD1	few
TGTGCCAGCTCACCACCGAATCAGGGATACAATGAGCAGTTCTTC	CASSPPNQGYNEQFF	TRBV18	TRBJ2-1	NA	NA
TGTGCCAGCAGAACGGACAGGGTACCTGGGGCCAACGTCCTGACTTTC	CASRTDRVPGANVLTF	TRBV6-6	TRBJ2-6	TRBD1	NA
TGTGCCAGCACCCGGGACAGGGATTTGGTTGAGCAGTTCTTC	CASTRDRDLVEQFF	TRBV2	TRBJ2-1	TRBD1	NA
TGTGCCAGCAGCGGAGGGATCGTACGTCGGATGGGGAACACCATATATTTT	CASSGGIVRRMGNTIYF	TRBV14	TRBJ1-3	NA	NA
TGTGCCAGCTTCAATCCCGGGACAAAGCAGTTCTTC	CASFNPGTKQFF	TRBV28	TRBJ2-1	NA	NA
TGTGCCAGCAGCCTTGAACCTGGACTAGATGAGCAGTTCTTC	CASSLEPGLDEQFF	TRBV3-1/TRBV3-2	TRBJ2-1	TRBD2	NA
TGTGCCACCGGGACAGGGGCACCTGAAGCTTTCTTT	CATGTGAPEAFF	TRBV2	TRBJ1-1	TRBD1	NA
TGTGCCAGTAGTATAGTTTCCCCGGAGGCGAGGGCCAGTCAGCCCCAGCATTTT	CASSIVSPEARASQPQHF	TRBV19	TRBJ1-5	NA	NA
TGTGCCACCAGTGAGGGGGGACCGTTCAATCAGCCCCAGCATTTT	CATSEGGPFNQPQHF	TRBV24-1	TRBJ1-5	NA	NA
TGTGCCAGCAGCTTATGGGGGGTTGGGGGTGAACACGAGCAGTACTTC	CASSLWGVGGEHEQYF	TRBV11-2	TRBJ2-7	NA	once
TGTGCCAGCAGTGACAAGTTCTTC	CASSDKFF	TRBV2	TRBJ2-1	NA	NA
TGTGCCAGCAGTTACGGACAGGGGAAGGGGAACACTGAAGCTTTCTTT	CASSYGQGKGNTEAFF	TRBV6-2/TRBV6-3	TRBJ1-1	TRBD1	NA
TGTGCCAGCAGCAACTTGGACCGGGACAGGGAGGGTAGCACCGGGGAGCTGTTTTTT	CASSNLDRDREGSTGELFF	TRBV21-1	TRBJ2-2	NA	NA
TGTGCCAGCAGCCGAAGACTAGCGGTCCTTTCTGATGAGCAGTTCTTC	CASSRRLAVLSDEQFF	TRBV14	TRBJ2-1	TRBD2	NA
TGTGCCAGCAGCGAACCAAGACAGCACTACGAGCAGTACTTC	CASSEPRQHYEQYF	TRBV2	TRBJ2-7	NA	NA
TGCGCCAGCAGCTCGCGACAGGCTAACTATGGCTACACCTTC	CASSSRQANYGYTF	TRBV5-1	TRBJ1-2	NA	NA
TGTGCCACTGGAACTAGCGGATCAACAGATACGCAGTATTTT	CATGTSGSTDTQYF	TRBV10-3	TRBJ2-3	TRBD2	NA
TGTGCCAGCAGGGCACAGGTGAACACTGAAGCTTTCTTT	CASRAQVNTEAFF	TRBV11-2	TRBJ1-1	NA	NA
TGCGCCAGCAGTGAGGGACATACTGGAAACACCATATATTTT	CASSEGHTGNTIYF	TRBV10-2	TRBJ1-3	NA	NA
TGTGCCAGCAGTCAGACAGTCTTGAACACTGAAGCTTTCTTT	CASSQTVLNTEAFF	TRBV27	TRBJ1-1	NA	few
TGTGCCAGTAGTATCCTAGGACAGGCCTCCATCTTC	CASSILGQASIF	TRBV19	TRBJ1-2	TRBD1	NA